This T cell receptor beta chain originates from a study of Ad26.COV2.S vaccination and SARS-CoV-2 variants. Germline values: CDR1 SGHAT, CDR2 FQNNGV. Trimming cost V 1 base and J 2 bases; bases outside gene matches: 4. CDR3 length equals 17 residues. Method: immunoSEQ multiplex PCR; TCRdb's copy keeps in-frame clones and lacks some. The sample comprises hundreds of thousands of clones, 89% of which are singletons, and around 1.5% rests with the top ten. Indicated treatment: roughly 18 received Ad26.COV2.S at low or high dose, single or two shots; roughly 5 received placebo; per-sample allocation not given. Specimens were obtained on day 63 following the first vaccine or placebo injection.

This sample comprised peripheral blood, obtained in a trial of Ad26.COV2.S vaccine versus placebo. The chain carries TRBV11-2 and TRBJ2-1; 11 nucleotides agree with TRBD2. The TCR sequence derives from a person aged 18-60 years who received the Ad26.COV2.S COVID-19 vaccine or a placebo. CDR3 in amino acids: CASSLGLAGGAYNEQFF. CDR3 in DNA: TGTGCCAGCAGCTTAGGCCTAGCGGGAGGAGCCTACAATGAGCAGTTCTTC.